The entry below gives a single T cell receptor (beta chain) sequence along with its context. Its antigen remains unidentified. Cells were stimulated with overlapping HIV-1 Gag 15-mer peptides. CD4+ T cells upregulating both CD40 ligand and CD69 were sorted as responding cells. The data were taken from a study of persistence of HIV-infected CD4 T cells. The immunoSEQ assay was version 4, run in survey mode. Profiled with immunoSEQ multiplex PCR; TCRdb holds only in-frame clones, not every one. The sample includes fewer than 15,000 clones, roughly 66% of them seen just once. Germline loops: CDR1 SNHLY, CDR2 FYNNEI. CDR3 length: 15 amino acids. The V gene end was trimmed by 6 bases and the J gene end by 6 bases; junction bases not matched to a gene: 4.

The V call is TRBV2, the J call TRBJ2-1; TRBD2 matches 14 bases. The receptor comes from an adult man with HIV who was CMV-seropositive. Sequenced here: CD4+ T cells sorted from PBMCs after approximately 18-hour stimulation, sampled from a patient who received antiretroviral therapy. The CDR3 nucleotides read TGTGCCAGCAGGATCGGACTAGCGGGGGGCAATGAGCAGTTCTTC. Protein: CASRIGLAGGNEQFF.